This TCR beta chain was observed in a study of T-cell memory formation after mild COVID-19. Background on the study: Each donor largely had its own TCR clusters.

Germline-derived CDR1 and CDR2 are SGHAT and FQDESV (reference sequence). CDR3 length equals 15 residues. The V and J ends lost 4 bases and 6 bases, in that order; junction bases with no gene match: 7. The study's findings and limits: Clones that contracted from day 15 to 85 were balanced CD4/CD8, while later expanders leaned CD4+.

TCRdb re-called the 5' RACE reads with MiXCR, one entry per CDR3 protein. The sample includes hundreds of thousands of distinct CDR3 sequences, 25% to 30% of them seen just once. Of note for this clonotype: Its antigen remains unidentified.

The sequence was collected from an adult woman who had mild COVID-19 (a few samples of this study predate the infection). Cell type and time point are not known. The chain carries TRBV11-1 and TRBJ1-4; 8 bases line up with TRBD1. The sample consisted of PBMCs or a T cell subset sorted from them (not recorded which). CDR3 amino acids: CASSSDRGRDEKLFF. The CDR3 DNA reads TGTGCCAGCAGCTCCGACAGGGGAAGGGATGAAAAACTGTTTTTT.